The clone carrying this TCR beta chain appeared a few times. Germline trimming cut 3 bases from V and 8 bases from J; bases unmatched to any gene: 8. The CDR3 extends over 16 amino acids. In germline, CDR1 is SGDLS, CDR2 YYNGEE. This record belongs to a study of blood T cell repertoires in COVID-19. Study at large: The study drew acute and convalescent COVID-19 samples from the United States, Italy and Spain. PBMCs, B-cell-depleted T cells, or T cells were the source of the cDNA or gDNA that made up the material.

Original processing methods: Estimation of nucleated cell counts relied on the amplification of reference gene primers. Sequencing was performed with immunoSEQ multiplex PCR; in TCRdb, only in-frame clones are kept and a portion is missing. V and J calls and clone size are copied from that table; D and trimming were computed from the DNA. In the table there are some 70,000 clones, 86% of which are singletons. Sequenced input: peripheral blood. The receptor's source is a man aged 50 or older with active COVID-19. V gene TRBV9 combines with J gene TRBJ1-6, with 10 bases lining up with TRBD1. The CDR3 sequence: CASSGETGGADSPLHF. As DNA, the CDR3 is TGTGCCAGCAGCGGGGAGACAGGGGGCGCGGATTCACCCCTCCACTTT.